This T cell receptor (beta chain) emerged from a study of CD8 T cells in Susac syndrome. Study-level information: Patients with Susac syndrome were, at the time of blood collection, therapy-naive, maintained on corticosteroids, or maintained on intravenous immunoglobulin alone.

With random hexamers, 0.5 to 1 ug RNA was reverse transcribed. Multiplex immunoSEQ PCR targeted 54 Vbeta and 13 Jbeta TCR beta segments. TCRdb re-derived calls from the immunoSEQ multiplex PCR reads in MiXCR, one entry per CDR3 protein. The profile shows 150,000 to 200,000 distinct CDR3 sequences, around 94% of them singletons. The germline V and J ends were trimmed by 1 base and 5 bases, with 12 bases remaining between them. The length of the CDR3 is 15 residues. Looked up from germline, CDR1 is LGHDT and CDR2 is YNNKEL (reference sequence). This TCR came from a human donor with Susac syndrome. Sample: CD4+ T cells from PBMCs. The chain joins TRBV3-1 to TRBJ2-1; TRBD1 or TRBD2 may be the D gene (6 bases each). The CDR3, as DNA: TGTGCCAGCAGCCAAGGGGGGGCTTGGGACAATGAGCAGTTCTTC. Residues: CASSQGGAWDNEQFF.